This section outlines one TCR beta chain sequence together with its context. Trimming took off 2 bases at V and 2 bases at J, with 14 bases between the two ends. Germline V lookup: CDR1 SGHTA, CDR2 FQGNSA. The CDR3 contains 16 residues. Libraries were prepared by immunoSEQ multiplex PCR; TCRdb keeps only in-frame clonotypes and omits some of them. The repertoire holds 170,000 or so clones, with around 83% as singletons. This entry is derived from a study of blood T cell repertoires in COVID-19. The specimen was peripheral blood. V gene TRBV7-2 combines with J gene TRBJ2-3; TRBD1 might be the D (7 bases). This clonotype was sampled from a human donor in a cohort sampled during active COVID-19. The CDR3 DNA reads TGTGCCAGCAGCTTAAGGTCAGGGGGACTCACAGATACGCAGTATTTT. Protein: CASSLRSGGLTDTQYF.